The entry that follows covers one TCR beta chain sequence. Its antigen is unidentified. This entry comes from a study of cytomegalovirus exposure and HLA in healthy donors. The CDR3 has 14 residues. J lost 7 bases, V lost 7 bases, and 14 bases had no gene match. Germline V gene lookup returns CDR1 SQVTM and CDR2 ANQGSEA. With 60 Vbeta and 13 Jbeta primers, the PCR was carried out. Libraries were prepared by immunoSEQ multiplex PCR; TCRdb keeps only in-frame clonotypes and omits some of them. The top ten hold under 9.5% of the sample, which has approximately 120,000 clones, almost 75% seen once. Findings of the study overall: Reportedly, fewer N-insertions than the approximately 650-donor mean appeared in an Asian-associated ancestry cluster in a later analysis. Researchers counted 164 TCR beta chains as cytomegalovirus-associated. Another analysis was done later, and it associated roughly 15,000 TCR beta sequences with HLA alleles at 0.05 false discovery rate. Most subjects had HLA-A and HLA-B alleles reportedly predicted accurately by TCR beta sequences.

The gene calls are TRBV29-1 and TRBJ1-2; 8 bases map to TRBD1. The sequence derives from a man aged 40-49 years in good health and CMV-seronegative. Sequences were obtained from PBMCs. In nucleotides, the CDR3 is TGCAGCGCACGGACAGGGACGATTGGTAGTGGCTACACCTTC. It specifies CSARTGTIGSGYTF.